The 16 T cell receptor beta chains in this list originate from one sample, sequenced in a study of T cell repertoires in cytomegalovirus infection. No cognate antigen is known for these TCRs. TCRdb called the reads again in MiXCR, with one record for every CDR3 protein. The repertoire includes about a million distinct CDR3 sequences, approximately 30% of them detected once, and 13% sits in the top ten. Sample: cultured CD8+ T cells from PBMCs, taken from culture after CMV antigen stimulation. The receptors originated from a human donor in good health (CMV status not recorded). Some clones in this sample may be carry-over from other donors' samples.

In its sample, this clonotype was seen a few times. The chain employs TRBV3-1 and TRBJ2-2; D may be TRBD1 or TRBD2 (5 bases each). Looked up from germline, CDR1 is LGHDT and CDR2 is YNNKEL (reference sequence). The V end lost 1 base, the J end lost 0 bases, and 24 bases lay between the germline ends. The CDR3 is made up of 21 amino acids. CDR3 sequence (DNA): TGTGCCAGCAGCCAAGTCGGACCGAGGGGTTCCCTCCTACCGAACACCGGGGAGCTGTTTTTT. Translating gives CASSQVGPRGSLLPNTGELFF.

The chain has TRBV27 and TRBJ1-1; weak D call: TRBD1 (6 bases). This CDR3 has 18 residues. The germline V gene has CDR1 MNHEY and CDR2 SMNVEV (reference sequence). Between the trimmed V and J ends, which lost 4 bases and 1 base, there was a span of 22 bases. This CDR3 is CASSSGIAPGARNTEAFF. DNA for the CDR3: TGTGCCAGCAGTTCGGGAATAGCCCCAGGGGCCCGGAACACTGAAGCTTTCTTT.

This chain joins TRBV5-3 and TRBJ2-1; tentative D call: TRBD1 (6 bases). TRBV5-3 is noted as an ORF with a role that remains uncertain. CDR3 length equals 15 residues. V lost 8 bases and J lost 2, with 17 bases in between. DNA of the CDR3: TGTGCCAGCAGCGTAGGACAGACCCCCTACAATGAGCAGTTCTTC. Translation: CASSVGQTPYNEQFF.

The genes are TRBV19 and TRBJ2-7; weak D call: TRBD2 (6 bases). Germline V gene data show CDR1 as LNHDA and CDR2 as SQIVND (reference sequence). The length of the CDR3 is 10 residues. The CDR3 loop reads CPGGFYEQYV. The CDR3 DNA follows: TGTCCCGGGGGTTTTTACGAGCAGTACGTC.

This clonotype was counted ten times or more. V usage is TRBV19 and J usage is TRBJ2-3; D remains unclear. V dropped 4 bases and J dropped 4 bases, with 15 bases sitting between them. The germline V gene has CDR1 LNHDA and CDR2 SQIVND (reference sequence). The CDR3 totals 15 residues. CDR3 coding DNA: TGTGCCAGTAGTAGGATGCGAGACGGCCCAGATACGCAGTATTTT. It is translated as CASSRMRDGPDTQYF.

The CDR3 nucleotides read TGTGCCGGCTCAGCAGGGGAAGATGGCTACACCTTC. It codes for CAGSAGEDGYTF. The V call is TRBV19, the J call TRBJ1-2; possible D gene TRBD1, 6 bases. The CDR3 loop spans 12 amino acids. V dropped 11 bases and J dropped 6 bases, with 16 bases sitting between them. CDR1 and CDR2 (germline): LNHDA, SQIVND (reference sequence).

On this clonotype itself: A much larger clonotype is one base distant, so this may be a read error. J is TRBJ1-1 and V is TRBV7-6; D remains unclear. The CDR3 has 17 amino acids. From germline, CDR1 is SGHVS and CDR2 FNYEAQ. V was shortened by 1 base and J by 2 bases, with 17 bases between the two germline ends. In nucleotides, the CDR3 is TGTGCCAGCAGCTTAGTTGCCATGGCAGACCAAAACACTGAAGCTTTCTTT. Its protein product is CASSLVAMADQNTEAFF.

The V call is TRBV29-1, the J call TRBJ2-7; D uncertain. The CDR3 is 11 residues long. Germline V gene data show CDR1 as SQVTM and CDR2 as ANQGSEA. The V and J ends lost 5 bases and 4 bases respectively, with 9 bases between them. The CDR3 coding sequence is TGCAGCGTTTCGGACGGGTACGAGCAGTACTTC. Its protein is CSVSDGYEQYF.

Of note for this clonotype: A much more abundant neighbour one base away suggests this may be a read error. The genes are TRBV7-6 and TRBJ2-2; 8 bases are shared with TRBD2. The CDR3 length is 17 residues. Germline V lookup: CDR1 SGHVS, CDR2 FNYEAQ. The CDR3 loop reads CASSLAGTSDFTVELFF. CDR3 nucleotides: TGTGCCAGCAGCTTAGCGGGGACTAGTGATTTCACCGTGGAGCTGTTTTTT.

With regard to this clonotype: A single base separates this from a much larger clone, so it may be a read error. This chain joins TRBV7-2 and TRBJ1-1; the D is unclear. The length of the CDR3 is 13 residues. CDR1 SGHTA and CDR2 FQGNSA come from the germline V gene. V lost 5 bases, J lost 6 bases, and 13 bases lay in between. The CDR3 DNA sequence: TGTGCCAGCAGCCTGGAGAGGGCCGCTGAAGCTTTCTTT. This gives the protein CASSLERAAEAFF.

Worth noting for this clonotype: A much larger clone lies a single base off, so this may be a read error. V usage is TRBV29-1 and J usage is TRBJ2-3; the match to TRBD2 covers 7 bases. The CDR3 covers 15 residues. Looked up from germline, CDR1 is SQVTM and CDR2 is ANQGSEA. CDR3 in DNA: TGCAGCATTGAAGGCGCGGGGGAAATCACAGATACGCAGTATTTT. Encoded protein: CSIEGAGEITDTQYF.

This clonotype occurred a few times. V gene TRBV7-6 combines with J gene TRBJ1-2; D may be TRBD1 (6 bases). The CDR3 loop spans 16 amino acids. Germline V gene lookup returns CDR1 SGHVS and CDR2 FNYEAQ. Trimming removed 2 bases from V and 3 bases from J, with 16 bases in between. This chain's CDR3 is CASSLSIAGADYGYTF. DNA of the CDR3: TGTGCCAGCAGCTTAAGTATCGCAGGGGCGGACTATGGCTACACCTTC.

The table lists this clonotype with a few counts. The chain is built from TRBV12-5 and TRBJ2-7; D ambiguous. This CDR3 contains 13 residues. Germline V lookup: CDR1 LGHNT, CDR2 FRNRAP. V was shortened by 6 bases and J by 5 bases, with 14 bases between the two germline ends. The DNA for the CDR3 is TGTGCTAGTGGCTGGCCGGCCGGCCACGAGCAGTACTTC. This encodes CASGWPAGHEQYF.

The V call is TRBV7-9, the J call TRBJ2-5; 8 positions match TRBD2. Germline V CDR1 and CDR2: SEHNR, FQNEAQ (reference sequence). The J segment lost 5 bases and the V segment lost 6 bases, leaving 17 bases of the junction unmatched. The CDR3 runs to 17 residues. CDR3 sequence: CASSSTLAGTGGETQYF. The CDR3 DNA follows: TGTGCCAGCAGTTCGACCCTAGCGGGCACCGGGGGGGAGACCCAGTACTTC.

This sequence joins TRBV5-4 and TRBJ2-2; unclear D gene. Germline-derived CDR1 and CDR2 are SGHNT and YYREEE (reference sequence). The CDR3 extends over 17 amino acids. The V gene lost 4 bases and the J gene lost 4 bases, with 20 bases spanning the gap. Here the CDR3 reads CASSDNPGLPGTGELFF. The CDR3 DNA reads TGTGCCAGCAGCGATAACCCGGGCCTTCCGGGCACCGGGGAGCTGTTTTTT.

This rearrangement joins TRBV27 to TRBJ2-5; 9 bases align to TRBD2. Trimming removed 6 bases from V and 1 base from J; junction bases left unmatched: 3. The germline V gene has CDR1 MNHEY and CDR2 SMNVEV (reference sequence). CDR3 length: 14 residues. CDR3 sequence reads: CASRAGGRQETQYF. The CDR3, as DNA: TGTGCCAGCAGAGCGGGGGGCCGCCAAGAGACCCAGTACTTC.